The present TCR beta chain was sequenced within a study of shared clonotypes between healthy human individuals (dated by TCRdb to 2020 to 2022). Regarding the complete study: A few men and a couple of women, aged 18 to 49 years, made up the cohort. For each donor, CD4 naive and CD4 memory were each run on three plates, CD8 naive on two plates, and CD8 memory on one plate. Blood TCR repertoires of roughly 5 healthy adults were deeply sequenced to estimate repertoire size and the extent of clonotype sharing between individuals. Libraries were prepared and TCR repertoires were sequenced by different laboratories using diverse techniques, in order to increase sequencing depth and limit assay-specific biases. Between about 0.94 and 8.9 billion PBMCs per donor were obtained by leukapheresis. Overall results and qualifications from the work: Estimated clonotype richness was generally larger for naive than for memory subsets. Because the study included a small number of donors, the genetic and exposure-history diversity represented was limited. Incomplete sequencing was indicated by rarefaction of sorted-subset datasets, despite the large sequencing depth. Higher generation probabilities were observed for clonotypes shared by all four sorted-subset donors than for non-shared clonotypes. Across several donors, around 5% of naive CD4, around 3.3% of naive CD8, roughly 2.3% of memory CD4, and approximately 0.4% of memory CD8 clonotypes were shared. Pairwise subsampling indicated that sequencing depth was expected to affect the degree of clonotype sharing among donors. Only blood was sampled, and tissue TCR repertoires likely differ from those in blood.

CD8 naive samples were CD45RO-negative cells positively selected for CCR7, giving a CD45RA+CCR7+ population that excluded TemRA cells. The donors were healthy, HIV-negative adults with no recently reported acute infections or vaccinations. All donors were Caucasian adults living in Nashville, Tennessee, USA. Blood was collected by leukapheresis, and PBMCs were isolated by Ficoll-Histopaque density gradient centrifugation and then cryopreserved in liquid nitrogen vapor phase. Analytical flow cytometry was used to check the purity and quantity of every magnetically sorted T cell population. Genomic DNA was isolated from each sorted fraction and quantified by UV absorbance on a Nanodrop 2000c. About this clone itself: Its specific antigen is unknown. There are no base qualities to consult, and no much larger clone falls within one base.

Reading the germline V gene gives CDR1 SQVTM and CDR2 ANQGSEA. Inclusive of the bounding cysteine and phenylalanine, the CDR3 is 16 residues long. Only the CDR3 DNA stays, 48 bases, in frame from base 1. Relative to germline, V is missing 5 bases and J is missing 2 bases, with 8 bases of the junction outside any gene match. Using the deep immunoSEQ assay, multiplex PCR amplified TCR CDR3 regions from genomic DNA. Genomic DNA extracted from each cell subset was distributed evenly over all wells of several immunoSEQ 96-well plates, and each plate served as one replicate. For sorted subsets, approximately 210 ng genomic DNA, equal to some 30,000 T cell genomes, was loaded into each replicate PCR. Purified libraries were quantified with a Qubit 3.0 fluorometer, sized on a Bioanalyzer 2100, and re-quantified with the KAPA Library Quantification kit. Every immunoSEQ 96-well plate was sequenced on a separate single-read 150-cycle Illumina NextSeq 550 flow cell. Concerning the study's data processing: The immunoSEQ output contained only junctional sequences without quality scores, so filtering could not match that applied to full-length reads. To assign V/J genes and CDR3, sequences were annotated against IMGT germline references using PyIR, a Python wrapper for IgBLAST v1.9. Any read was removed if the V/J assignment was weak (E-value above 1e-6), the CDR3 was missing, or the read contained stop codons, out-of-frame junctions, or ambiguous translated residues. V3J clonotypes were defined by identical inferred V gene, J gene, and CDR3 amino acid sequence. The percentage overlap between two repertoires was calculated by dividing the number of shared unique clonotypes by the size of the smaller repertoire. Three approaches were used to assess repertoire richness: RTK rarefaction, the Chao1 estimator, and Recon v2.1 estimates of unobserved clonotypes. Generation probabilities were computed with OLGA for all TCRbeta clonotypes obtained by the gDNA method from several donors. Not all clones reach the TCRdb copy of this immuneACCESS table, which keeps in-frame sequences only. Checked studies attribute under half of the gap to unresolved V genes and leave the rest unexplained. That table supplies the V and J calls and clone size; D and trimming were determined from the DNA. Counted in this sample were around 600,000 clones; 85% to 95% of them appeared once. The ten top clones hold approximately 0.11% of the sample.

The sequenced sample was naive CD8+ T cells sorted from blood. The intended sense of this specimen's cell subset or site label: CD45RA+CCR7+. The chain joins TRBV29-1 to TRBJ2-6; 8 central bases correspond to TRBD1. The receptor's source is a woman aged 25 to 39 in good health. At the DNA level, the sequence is TGCAGCGTTCACACTACGGACAGGGCTGGGGCCAACGTCCTGACTTTC. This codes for CSVHTTDRAGANVLTF.